This is a list of T cell receptor beta chains from one sample in a study of blood T cell repertoires in COVID-19. Clones were read by immunoSEQ multiplex PCR, and TCRdb kept only the in-frame ones, dropping some. The table lists 150,000 to 200,000 clones, about four fifths of them singletons. Sample: PBMCs or T cells enriched from blood (not recorded which). All receptors derive from a man aged 40-55 years who had recovered from COVID-19. Each CDR3 is given with its conserved first and last residue. Fields, in order: V gene, J gene, CDR3 protein.

V gene: TRBV7-6; J gene: TRBJ1-1; CDR3 protein: CASSLTGRTEAFF
V gene: TRBV19; J gene: TRBJ1-1; CDR3 protein: CATSTGAGEAFF
V gene: TRBV7-3; J gene: TRBJ2-2; CDR3 protein: CASSPSGANTGELFF
V gene: TRBV7-8; J gene: TRBJ2-3; CDR3 protein: CASSLPLAGADTQYF
V gene: TRBV6-5; J gene: TRBJ1-2; CDR3 protein: CASSRGRSNYGYTF
V gene: TRBV12-3/TRBV12-4; J gene: TRBJ1-2; CDR3 protein: CASSLSRGYTF
V gene: TRBV4-1; J gene: TRBJ1-5; CDR3 protein: CASSQDRGEPQHF
V gene: TRBV5-1; J gene: TRBJ1-4; CDR3 protein: CASSLTGTTNEKLFF
V gene: TRBV2; J gene: TRBJ1-1; CDR3 protein: CACSIRTGGANTEAFF
V gene: TRBV18; J gene: TRBJ1-5; CDR3 protein: CASSNDRVRNQPQHF
V gene: TRBV3-1/TRBV3-2; J gene: TRBJ2-3; CDR3 protein: CASSQLGTDTQYF
V gene: TRBV28; J gene: TRBJ1-1; CDR3 protein: CASTRGALEAFF
V gene: TRBV7-9; J gene: TRBJ2-3; CDR3 protein: CASSPTTSGRYSDTQYF
V gene: TRBV14; J gene: TRBJ1-1; CDR3 protein: CASSQDFGTGDTEAFF
V gene: TRBV7-2; J gene: TRBJ2-2; CDR3 protein: CASSLRPGGLTGELFF
V gene: TRBV13; J gene: TRBJ2-5; CDR3 protein: CASSLTTGVQETQYF
V gene: TRBV5-6; J gene: TRBJ2-7; CDR3 protein: CASSSTGGTYEQYF
V gene: TRBV5-1; J gene: TRBJ1-1; CDR3 protein: CASSFQGGNTEAFF
V gene: TRBV6-5; J gene: TRBJ2-3; CDR3 protein: CASSYADTQYF
V gene: TRBV9; J gene: TRBJ1-5; CDR3 protein: CASSVDPSNQPQHF
V gene: TRBV15; J gene: TRBJ2-3; CDR3 protein: CATSFRGGGATSTDTQYF
V gene: TRBV7-2; J gene: TRBJ2-1; CDR3 protein: CASSLMPGGSEQFF
V gene: TRBV9; J gene: TRBJ2-1; CDR3 protein: CASSLGGVYNEQFF
V gene: TRBV6-5; J gene: TRBJ2-5; CDR3 protein: CASRGWEVMETQYF
V gene: TRBV7-6; J gene: TRBJ1-6; CDR3 protein: CASSLYRVENSPLHF
V gene: TRBV27; J gene: TRBJ2-6; CDR3 protein: CATQLTGANVLTF
V gene: TRBV6-5; J gene: TRBJ2-1; CDR3 protein: CASSPLAPSYNEQFF
V gene: TRBV10-3; J gene: TRBJ1-5; CDR3 protein: CATGEARQPQHF
V gene: TRBV19; J gene: TRBJ2-7; CDR3 protein: CASSRQGARSYEQYF
V gene: TRBV28; J gene: TRBJ1-4; CDR3 protein: CASREQAQEKLFF
V gene: TRBV19; J gene: TRBJ1-1; CDR3 protein: CASSVGDRGNTEAFF
V gene: TRBV7-8; J gene: TRBJ1-2; CDR3 protein: CASSLLNYGYTF
V gene: TRBV10-3; J gene: TRBJ1-4; CDR3 protein: CAIKGGGEKLFF
V gene: TRBV7-3; J gene: TRBJ1-1; CDR3 protein: CASSLGDTGSTEAFF
V gene: TRBV9; J gene: TRBJ2-3; CDR3 protein: CASTQGGWTDTQYF
V gene: TRBV6-6; J gene: TRBJ1-5; CDR3 protein: CASSRRDSVSSNQPQHF
V gene: TRBV5-1; J gene: TRBJ1-1; CDR3 protein: CASSLEGGSYEAFF
V gene: TRBV4-1; J gene: TRBJ1-2; CDR3 protein: CASSSQTGLYGYTF
V gene: TRBV6-5; J gene: TRBJ2-1; CDR3 protein: CASSYRLAPYNEQFF
V gene: TRBV19; J gene: TRBJ2-7; CDR3 protein: CASSRDTEYEQYF
V gene: TRBV4-1; J gene: TRBJ1-2; CDR3 protein: CASSPRRADHYGYTF
V gene: TRBV18; J gene: TRBJ2-5; CDR3 protein: CASSPAGETQYF
V gene: TRBV20-1; J gene: TRBJ2-7; CDR3 protein: CSATYEQYF
V gene: TRBV28; J gene: TRBJ2-1; CDR3 protein: CASSIPGLAGGSSYNEQFF
V gene: TRBV18; J gene: TRBJ2-5; CDR3 protein: CASSPLNAPEKETQYF
V gene: TRBV5-1; J gene: TRBJ2-1; CDR3 protein: CASSLRLLAGNNEQFF
V gene: TRBV10-2; J gene: TRBJ1-1; CDR3 protein: CASRAGTANTEAFF
V gene: TRBV7-2; J gene: TRBJ2-3; CDR3 protein: CASSQDYPTDTQYF
V gene: TRBV19; J gene: TRBJ1-2; CDR3 protein: CASSIAGIGYGYTF
V gene: TRBV7-6; J gene: TRBJ2-7; CDR3 protein: CASSNYPGQGYEQYF
V gene: TRBV7-3; J gene: TRBJ2-5; CDR3 protein: CASRSTGGETQYF
V gene: TRBV2; J gene: TRBJ1-1; CDR3 protein: CASTLEGQGLVTEAFF